This T cell receptor (beta chain) was observed in a study of regulatory T cells in long-lasting Graves disease. This clonotype was detected ten times or more. Time point of the sample: newly diagnosed GD, antithyroid drugs for less than 3 months. PBMCs were the source of the RNA used for TCR sequencing. The CDR3 is 15 residues long. V lost 2 bases to trimming and J lost 6 bases, with 14 bases between them. Germline CDR1 and CDR2: KGHSH and LQKENI. According to the study, TCR beta libraries were built with iRepertoire HTBI primers and CDR3-region Arm-PCR. TCRdb reprocessed the multiplex PCR reads with MiXCR, giving one entry per CDR3 protein. The data contain 450,000 to 650,000 distinct CDR3 sequences, more than 15% of them singletons. The data were also submitted as part of a second study, on T cells in Graves' hyperthyroidism and ophthalmopathy.

This TCR derives from a woman aged 35 to 60 with Graves disease. The chain couples TRBV18 to TRBJ2-1, with D uncertain. The sample consisted of peripheral blood mononuclear cells (PBMCs), taken at new diagnosis, from a patient treated with antithyroid drugs. CDR3 nucleotides: TGTGCCAGCTCACCAAGTGCAAGCTGGGCCAATGAGCAGTTCTTC. Its protein is CASSPSASWANEQFF. The full variable domain, with the rest looked up from reference TRBV18 and TRBJ2-1, is NAGVMQNPRHLVRRRGQEARLRCSPMKGHSHVYWYRQLPEEGLKFMVYLQKENIIDESGMPKERFSAEFPKEGPSILRIQQVVRGDSAAYFCASSPSASWANEQFFGPGTRLTVL.